One sample yielded the 30 T cell receptor beta chains listed below, sequenced in a study of human T cells and chemical hapten exposure. TCRdb reprocessed the RACE reads via MiXCR and lists one record per CDR3 protein. Among 350,000 to 400,000 distinct CDR3 sequences, around 6% were seen once, and the ten largest hold about 5%. The time point is: patch test 2, 6 weeks after DPC sensitization. The sample's treatment: therapeutic diphenylcyclopropenone sensitization with weekly scalp DPC. Source: whole blood, taken in connection with sensitization to the hapten diphenylcyclopropenone (DPC). These receptor sequences come from a woman younger than 35 with alopecia areata. Some clones in this sample may be carry-over from other donors' samples.

This clonotype was counted ten times or more. The CDR3 here is CASSQEEQAYTEAFF. As DNA, the CDR3 is TGCGCCAGCAGCCAAGAAGAACAGGCCTACACTGAAGCTTTCTTT. The rearrangement joins TRBV4-3 to TRBJ1-1; maybe TRBD1 (5 bases). Germline-derived CDR1 and CDR2 are LGHNA and YSLEER. This CDR3 comprises 15 residues. The V end lost 0 bases, the J end lost 3 bases, and 11 bases lay between the germline ends.

This clonotype showed up many times. The V call is TRBV20-1, the J call TRBJ2-6; D may match TRBD1 or TRBD2 (5 bases each). CDR1 and CDR2 (germline): DFQATT, SNEGSKA (reference sequence). This CDR3 has 14 residues. Trimming removed 6 bases from V and 0 bases from J, with 9 bases in between. The DNA for the CDR3 is TGCAGTGCGACGGGGCACTCTGGGGCCAACGTCCTGACTTTC. Its protein is CSATGHSGANVLTF.

This clonotype showed up just a few times. The V gene is TRBV7-6, the J gene TRBJ1-6; possible D gene TRBD1, 6 bases. The CDR3 is made up of 16 amino acids. V was cut by 1 base and J by 7 bases, with 14 bases left in between. In germline, CDR1 is SGHVS, CDR2 FNYEAQ. CDR3 sequence: CASSLGPQGSNSPLHF. The CDR3 DNA reads TGTGCCAGCAGCTTAGGACCCCAGGGGAGCAATTCACCCCTCCACTTT.

The chain employs TRBV20-1 and TRBJ2-4, with D perhaps TRBD2 (6 bases). The CDR3 sequence is 18 residues long. V lost 5 bases to trimming and J lost 7 bases, with 30 bases between them. Looked up from germline, CDR1 is DFQATT and CDR2 is SNEGSKA (reference sequence). The CDR3 DNA is TGCAGTGCTCCCCCTTTAGGGAGGCTGGGGGTGGCGGGGAACATTCAGTACTTC. It encodes CSAPPLGRLGVAGNIQYF.

The chain carries TRBV20-1 and TRBJ1-5; 7 nucleotides agree with TRBD1. The CDR3 has 16 amino acids. After removal of 0 bases from V and 1 base from J, the junction contained 6 bases not matched to a gene. In germline, CDR1 is DFQATT, CDR2 SNEGSKA (reference sequence). The CDR3 coding sequence is TGCAGTGCTAGAGACACAGGGGCCCAAAGCAATCAGCCCCAGCATTTT. As protein: CSARDTGAQSNQPQHF.

The sample holds many counts of this clonotype. The V call is TRBV7-9, the J call TRBJ1-1; D gene uncertain. There are 13 residues in the CDR3. CDR1 is SEHNR, CDR2 FQNEAQ, per germline (reference sequence). V lost 2 bases, J lost 3 bases, and 7 bases lay in between. The CDR3 DNA is TGTGCCAGCAGCTTATTTCCGGACACTGAAGCTTTCTTT. It is translated as CASSLFPDTEAFF.

This clonotype has a count of ten or more. The gene calls are TRBV5-1 and TRBJ1-3, with TRBD1 matching over 7 bases. J was trimmed by 4 bases and V by 6 bases; bases with no gene match: 7. CDR1 and CDR2 (germline): SGHRS, YFSETQ. CDR3 length: 14 residues. CDR3 sequence: CASNPGTAGNTIYF. The CDR3 bases are TGCGCCAGCAACCCAGGGACAGCAGGAAACACCATATATTTT.

This clonotype has a handful of counts. This sequence joins TRBV7-9 and TRBJ1-2; D unresolved. The CDR3 spans 12 residues. Trimming took off 1 base at V and 4 bases at J, with 4 bases between the two ends. From germline, CDR1 is SEHNR and CDR2 FQNEAQ (reference sequence). CDR3 coding DNA: TGTGCCAGCAGCTTAGAGTCCTATGGCTACACCTTC. Its translation is CASSLESYGYTF.

In this sample, this clonotype turned up many times. The rearrangement uses TRBV27 and TRBJ1-6, with D tentatively TRBD1 (5 bases). Germline CDR1 and CDR2: MNHEY and SMNVEV (reference sequence). V lost 6 bases to trimming and J lost 0 bases, with 18 bases between them. The CDR3 spans 18 residues. The CDR3 bases are TGTGCCAGCAGCCGGTGGGGCAGTCCGAGCTCCTATAATTCACCCCTCCACTTT. Its protein product is CASSRWGSPSSYNSPLHF.

The rearrangement joins TRBV5-4 to TRBJ1-1; unclear D gene. Trimming cost V 7 bases and J 0 bases, with 16 bases left between them. The germline gives CDR1 SGHNT, CDR2 YYREEE (reference sequence). The CDR3 is 15 residues long. The DNA of the CDR3 is TGTGCCAGCTCGGAGCGGGGTTCGGTGAACACTGAAGCTTTCTTT. Translating gives CASSERGSVNTEAFF.

Many counts were recorded for this clonotype. The V and J genes are TRBV7-8 and TRBJ2-5; D uncertain. The V end was cut by 3 bases, the J end by 4 bases, with 12 bases between. The germline gives CDR1 SGHVS, CDR2 FQNEAQ. The CDR3 covers 14 residues. The CDR3 is CASSFVVGVETQYF. The CDR3 DNA reads as TGTGCCAGCAGCTTCGTGGTTGGAGTAGAGACCCAGTACTTC. The variable domain in full, with the rest retrieved from reference TRBV7-8 and TRBJ2-5, is GAGVSQSPRYKVAKRGQDVALRCDPISGHVSLFWYQQALGQGPEFLTYFQNEAQLDKSGLPSDRFFAERPEGSVSTLKIQRTQQEDSAVYLCASSFVVGVETQYFGPGTRLLVL.

This clonotype has only a few counts. The rearrangement joins TRBV12-2 to TRBJ1-1. TRBV12-2 is a known pseudogene. The CDR3 consists of 16 residues. The CDR3: CASRPGGRIGNTEAFF. The CDR3 nucleotides are TGTGCAAGTCGCCCGGGTGGGCGGATCGGAAACACTGAAGCTTTCTTT.

Many counts were recorded for this clonotype. The gene calls are TRBV6-2 or TRBV6-3 and TRBJ1-2, with D possibly TRBD1 on 6 matching bases. This CDR3 has 13 amino acids. Trimming stripped 6 bases from V and 5 bases from J, with 13 bases between. CDR1 and CDR2 from the germline V gene are MNHEY and SVGEGT. The CDR3 region has the DNA TGTGCCAGCAGATGGACAGTGGGTTATGGCTACACCTTC. It encodes CASRWTVGYGYTF.

In its sample, this clonotype was seen many times. The rearrangement joins TRBV12-3 or TRBV12-4 to TRBJ1-5; D gene ambiguous. This CDR3 spans 14 amino acids. The V and J ends lost 6 bases and 4 bases respectively, with 13 bases between them. The DNA for the CDR3 is TGTGCCAGCAGGGGCCCGACGGGGAATCAGCCCCAGCATTTT. Protein product: CASRGPTGNQPQHF.

V gene TRBV20-1 combines with J gene TRBJ2-7, with D perhaps matching TRBD2 (6 bases). Germline CDR1 DFQATT, CDR2 SNEGSKA (reference sequence). The CDR3 contains 13 residues. The V gene lost 5 bases and the J gene lost 0 bases, with 11 bases spanning the gap. CDR3 in DNA: TGCAGTGCTTACCGGGACTTCTCCTACGAGCAGTACTTC. This translates into CSAYRDFSYEQYF.

The table lists this clonotype with many counts. This chain connects TRBV5-1 to TRBJ2-3; 7 bases align to TRBD2. The CDR3 has 17 residues. Trimming took 1 base from V and 0 from J; bases not matched to a gene: 8. Germline lookup yields CDR1 SGHRS and CDR2 YFSETQ. CDR3 DNA: TGCGCCAGCAGCTTGACAGTAGCGGGCGCTAGCACAGATACGCAGTATTTT. Translation gives CASSLTVAGASTDTQYF. The full variable domain, its missing parts supplied by reference TRBV5-1 and TRBJ2-3, is KAGVTQTPRYLIKTRGQQVTLSCSPISGHRSVSWYQQTPGQGLQFLFEYFSETQRNKGNFPGRFSGRQFSNSRSEMNVSTLELGDSALYLCASSLTVAGASTDTQYFGPGTRLTVL.

The chain carries TRBV27 and TRBJ2-2; 10 bases map to TRBD1. After removal of 2 bases from V and 5 bases from J, the junction contained 5 bases not matched to a gene. Germline V gives CDR1 MNHEY, CDR2 SMNVEV (reference sequence). The CDR3 is 16 amino acids. The CDR3 is CASSLPGTGDTGELFF. In DNA, the CDR3 is TGTGCCAGCAGTTTACCCGGGACAGGGGATACCGGGGAGCTGTTTTTT.

This clonotype has only a few counts. This chain connects TRBV5-5 to TRBJ1-2; no firm D call. Trimming shortened V by 4 bases and J by 1 base, and 11 bases separated the two germline ends. The CDR3 covers 14 residues. Germline CDR1 is SGHKS and CDR2 is YYEKEE (reference sequence). The DNA for the CDR3 is TGTGCCAGCAGCCCCGACTTCCTTAACTATGGCTACACCTTC. Its protein product is CASSPDFLNYGYTF. The variable domain in full, completed from reference TRBV5-5 and TRBJ1-2, reads DAGVTQSPTHLIKTRGQQVTLRCSPISGHKSVSWYQQVLGQGPQFIFQYYEKEERGRGNFPDRFSARQFPNYSSELNVNALLLGDSALYLCASSPDFLNYGYTFGSGTRLTVV.

This clonotype was seen only a few times. This sequence joins TRBV29-1 and TRBJ1-1, with D possibly TRBD1 on 5 matching bases. Germline values: CDR1 SQVTM, CDR2 ANQGSEA. The ends were cut back, 0 bases at V and 3 bases at J, with 14 bases in the middle. The CDR3 is made up of 15 amino acids. In nucleotides, the CDR3 is TGCAGCGTTGAAGATCGGGCAGGGTCCCACACTGAAGCTTTCTTT. Protein sequence: CSVEDRAGSHTEAFF.

This clonotype was observed many times. In nucleotides, the CDR3 is TGTGCCAGCAGCCAAGAGCGGGGGGGCCAAGAGACCCAGTACTTC. Translating gives CASSQERGGQETQYF. The J gene is TRBJ2-5, the V gene TRBV4-2; 9 positions match TRBD2. Trimming cost V 0 bases and J 1 base; bases outside gene matches: 0. This CDR3 is built from 15 residues. The V gene's germline CDR1 is LGHNA and CDR2 YNFKEQ.

This clonotype was seen ten or more times. This chain uses TRBV4-1 with TRBJ1-1; no firm D call. The CDR3 is made up of 14 amino acids. CDR1 and CDR2 (germline): MGHRA, YSYEKL. Trimming stripped 5 bases from V and 0 bases from J, with 10 bases between. DNA of the CDR3: TGCGCCAGCAGCTTGCGCAGGCTGAACACTGAAGCTTTCTTT. The encoded protein is CASSLRRLNTEAFF.

This clonotype was found many times. The V and J genes are TRBV6-5 and TRBJ1-5; D not resolved. The V and J ends lost 2 bases and 1 base respectively, with 9 bases between them. The CDR3 loop spans 15 amino acids. Germline V CDR1 and CDR2: MNHEY, SVGAGI. CDR3 protein: CASSYGYGSNQPQHF. CDR3 DNA sequence: TGTGCCAGCAGTTACGGATACGGGAGCAATCAGCCCCAGCATTTT.

This clonotype was seen a few times. Here the CDR3 reads CASSLQGGLTGELFF. CDR3 DNA: TGTGCCAGCAGTTTGCAGGGGGGACTCACCGGGGAGCTGTTTTTT. The chain combines TRBV6-6 with TRBJ2-2; maybe TRBD1 (7 bases). CDR1 is MNHNY and CDR2 is SVGAGI in the germline V gene (reference sequence). V was pared by 4 bases and J by 4 bases, with 13 bases between. There are 15 residues in the CDR3.

This clonotype has more than one count but fewer than ten. The rearrangement links TRBV6-5 to TRBJ2-7; 8 bases agree with TRBD2. The V and J ends lost 6 bases and 8 bases, in that order; junction bases with no gene match: 15. Germline CDR1 and CDR2: MNHEY and SVGAGI. The CDR3 length is 15 residues. This chain's CDR3 is CASRIEIAGIRQQYF. CDR3 in DNA: TGTGCCAGCAGAATCGAGATAGCGGGGATTCGGCAGCAGTACTTC.

At least ten counts were recorded for this clonotype. The gene calls are TRBV12-3 or TRBV12-4 and TRBJ2-6, with D unresolved. Trimming took off 5 bases at V and 2 bases at J, with 10 bases between the two ends. CDR3 length equals 15 residues. CDR3 in amino acids: CASSISVTGANVLTF. The CDR3 DNA reads TGTGCCAGCAGTATAAGTGTGACTGGGGCCAACGTCCTGACTTTC.

This clonotype came up many times. CDR3 region: CASRDSSYNSPLHF. In nucleotides, the CDR3 is TGCGCCAGCAGGGACAGCTCCTATAATTCACCCCTCCACTTT. The rearrangement joins TRBV5-1 to TRBJ1-6; a weak D match, TRBD1 (6 bases). Trimming took off 5 bases at V and 0 bases at J, with 6 bases between the two ends. This CDR3 spans 14 amino acids. Germline V gene data show CDR1 as SGHRS and CDR2 as YFSETQ.

This chain uses TRBV20-1 with TRBJ2-1; the D is unclear. CDR1 DFQATT and CDR2 SNEGSKA come from the germline V gene (reference sequence). Trimming pared 3 bases from V and 1 base from J, leaving 13 bases between. The CDR3 runs to 15 residues. The CDR3 region is CSARGWVGSYNEQFF. The CDR3 coding sequence is TGCAGTGCTAGGGGCTGGGTGGGTTCCTACAATGAGCAGTTCTTC.

This clonotype was counted ten times or more. The chain links TRBV7-9 to TRBJ1-4, with no clear D. Germline loops: CDR1 SEHNR, CDR2 FQNEAQ (reference sequence). Deletions cut 4 bases from V and 1 base from J, with 10 bases between. The CDR3 has 15 amino acids. CDR3 residues: CASSSRVGTNEKLFF. DNA for the CDR3: TGTGCCAGCAGCTCCCGAGTCGGAACTAATGAAAAACTGTTTTTT.

The sample holds many counts of this clonotype. In nucleotides, the CDR3 is TGTGCCAGCAGGAGTGGACAGGGGAACACTGAAGCTTTCTTT. Its protein product is CASRSGQGNTEAFF. The gene calls are TRBV28 and TRBJ1-1, with 8 bases aligning to TRBD1. V was clipped by 6 bases and J by 1 base; unmatched bases: 4. Germline V gives CDR1 MDHEN, CDR2 SYDVKM. The CDR3 is 14 residues long.

This clonotype was observed a handful of times. The chain links TRBV6-1 to TRBJ1-1, with a tentative D call TRBD1 (6 bases). Germline CDR1 is MNHNS and CDR2 is SASEGT. Trimming took off 6 bases at V and 5 bases at J, with 16 bases between the two ends. The CDR3 loop spans 14 amino acids. CDR3 DNA: TGTGCCAGCAGACCCACAGGGACGAATACTGAAGCTTTCTTT. As protein: CASRPTGTNTEAFF.